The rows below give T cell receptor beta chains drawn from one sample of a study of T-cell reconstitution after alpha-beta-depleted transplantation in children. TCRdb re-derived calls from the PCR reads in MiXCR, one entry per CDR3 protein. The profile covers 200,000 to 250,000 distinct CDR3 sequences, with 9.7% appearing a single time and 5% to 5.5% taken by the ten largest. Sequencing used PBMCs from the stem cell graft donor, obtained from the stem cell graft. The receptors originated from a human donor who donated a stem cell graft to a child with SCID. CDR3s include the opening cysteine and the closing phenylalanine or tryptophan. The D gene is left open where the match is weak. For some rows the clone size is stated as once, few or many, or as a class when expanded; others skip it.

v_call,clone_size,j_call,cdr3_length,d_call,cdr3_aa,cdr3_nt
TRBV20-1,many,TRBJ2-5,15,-,CSARVRLGPQETQYF,TGCAGTGCTAGAGTTAGACTAGGGCCACAAGAGACCCAGTACTTC
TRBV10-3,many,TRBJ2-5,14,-,CAISESQAQETQYF,TGTGCCATCAGTGAAAGTCAGGCCCAAGAGACCCAGTACTTC
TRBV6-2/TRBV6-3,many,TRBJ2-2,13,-,CASSVGYTGELFF,TGTGCCAGCAGTGTGGGGTACACCGGGGAGCTGTTTTTT
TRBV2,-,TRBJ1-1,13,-,CASSEEGGTEAFF,TGTGCCAGCAGTGAAGAGGGAGGGACTGAAGCTTTCTTT
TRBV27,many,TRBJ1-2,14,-,CASRPGLRDYGYTF,TGTGCCAGCAGACCCGGGTTGAGGGACTATGGCTACACCTTC
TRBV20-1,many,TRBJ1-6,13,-,CSGRAGTNSPLHF,TGCAGTGGGAGGGCGGGTACGAATTCACCCCTCCACTTT
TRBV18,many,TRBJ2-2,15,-,CASTGTVRNTGELFF,TGTGCCAGCACTGGGACCGTCAGGAACACCGGGGAGCTGTTTTTT
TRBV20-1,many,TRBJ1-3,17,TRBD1,CSARRTGTGGFGNTIYF,TGCAGTGCTAGAAGAACCGGGACAGGGGGCTTCGGAAACACCATATATTTT
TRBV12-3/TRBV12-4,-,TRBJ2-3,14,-,CASSLLESTDTQYF,TGTGCCAGCAGTTTATTGGAGTCCACAGATACGCAGTATTTT
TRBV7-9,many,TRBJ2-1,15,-,CASSPQTGTYNEQFF,TGTGCCAGCAGCCCCCAGACAGGAACCTACAATGAGCAGTTCTTC